These T cell receptor beta chains were read from a single sample in a study of STAT3 mutations in large granular lymphocyte leukemia. Produced via immunoSEQ multiplex PCR; TCRdb's table is partial and in-frame only. The repertoire holds roughly 25,000 clones, about 95% seen once, with more than 6% in the top ten. Sequenced input: peripheral blood mononuclear cells. These receptors were collected from a man in his forties with T-cell large granular lymphocyte leukemia. Some clones in this sample may be carry-over from other donors' samples. Each CDR3 is given with its conserved first and last residue. D genes are given only for firm matches. Clone size is not always given. Where it is, it says once, few, many or a class for expanded clones.

j_call: TRBJ1-4
clone_size: -
v_call: TRBV18
d_call: TRBD1
cdr3_aa: CASSYEQGAGEKLFF
cdr3_nt: TGTGCCAGCTCGTATGAACAGGGGGCTGGCGAAAAACTGTTTTTT

j_call: TRBJ2-2
clone_size: -
v_call: TRBV5-6
d_call: TRBD2
cdr3_aa: CASIQDRGVNTGELFF
cdr3_nt: TGTGCCAGCATCCAAGACCGGGGGGTGAACACCGGGGAGCTGTTTTTT

j_call: TRBJ2-7
clone_size: -
v_call: TRBV5-4
d_call: -
cdr3_aa: CASSPRRGYEQYF
cdr3_nt: TGTGCCAGCAGCCCCCGGCGGGGCTACGAGCAGTACTTC

j_call: TRBJ1-1
clone_size: -
v_call: TRBV5-4
d_call: -
cdr3_aa: CASSSRQKMNTEAFF
cdr3_nt: TGTGCCAGCAGCTCCAGACAGAAAATGAACACTGAAGCTTTCTTT

j_call: TRBJ2-5
clone_size: -
v_call: TRBV11-2
d_call: -
cdr3_aa: CASSLVQTQYF
cdr3_nt: TGTGCCAGCAGCTTGGTACAGACCCAGTACTTC

j_call: TRBJ2-7
clone_size: -
v_call: TRBV5-4
d_call: -
cdr3_aa: CASSLAPTGGYEQYF
cdr3_nt: TGTGCCAGCAGCTTGGCCCCTACCGGAGGTTACGAGCAGTACTTC

j_call: TRBJ2-5
clone_size: once
v_call: TRBV7-9
d_call: -
cdr3_aa: CASSYQETQYF
cdr3_nt: TGTGCCAGCAGCTATCAAGAGACCCAGTACTTC

j_call: TRBJ2-3
clone_size: few
v_call: TRBV5-4
d_call: -
cdr3_aa: CASSLGQGPDTQYF
cdr3_nt: TGTGCCAGCAGCTTGGGTCAGGGACCAGATACGCAGTATTTT

j_call: TRBJ1-5
clone_size: -
v_call: TRBV19
d_call: -
cdr3_aa: CASSGGTSNQPQHF
cdr3_nt: TGTGCCAGTAGTGGAGGGACTAGCAATCAGCCCCAGCATTTT

j_call: TRBJ2-2
clone_size: once
v_call: TRBV6-6
d_call: -
cdr3_aa: CASSYPDYANTGELFF
cdr3_nt: TGTGCCAGCAGTTACCCGGACTACGCCAACACCGGGGAGCTGTTTTTT

j_call: TRBJ2-3
clone_size: medium-sized
v_call: TRBV5-1
d_call: -
cdr3_aa: CASSLDGSDTQYF
cdr3_nt: TGCGCCAGCAGCTTGGATGGCTCAGATACGCAGTATTTT

j_call: TRBJ1-5
clone_size: -
v_call: TRBV5-6
d_call: -
cdr3_aa: CASSPKGGQPQHF
cdr3_nt: TGTGCCAGCAGCCCCAAGGGGGGACAGCCCCAGCATTTT

j_call: TRBJ1-5
clone_size: -
v_call: TRBV19
d_call: -
cdr3_aa: CATAQVPFPASAYNQPQHF
cdr3_nt: TGTGCCACTGCCCAGGTCCCGTTCCCGGCGTCCGCCTACAATCAGCCCCAGCATTTT

j_call: TRBJ1-2
clone_size: once
v_call: TRBV7-2
d_call: TRBD1
cdr3_aa: CASSLKTGGGYTF
cdr3_nt: TGTGCCAGCAGCTTAAAAACAGGGGGAGGCTACACCTTC

j_call: TRBJ2-5
clone_size: -
v_call: TRBV28
d_call: -
cdr3_aa: CASSLQGKTQYF
cdr3_nt: TGTGCCAGCAGTTTACAGGGGAAGACCCAGTACTTC

j_call: TRBJ1-2
clone_size: -
v_call: TRBV18
d_call: TRBD1
cdr3_aa: CASSRVMTGGSYGYTF
cdr3_nt: TGTGCCAGCTCACGGGTGATGACAGGGGGCAGTTATGGCTACACCTTC

j_call: TRBJ2-3
clone_size: -
v_call: TRBV18
d_call: TRBD2
cdr3_aa: CASSSFSSGDTDTQYF
cdr3_nt: TGTGCCAGCTCATCTTTTTCTAGCGGGGACACAGATACGCAGTATTTT

j_call: TRBJ2-2
clone_size: -
v_call: TRBV5-4
d_call: TRBD1
cdr3_aa: CASEGQLNTGELFF
cdr3_nt: TGTGCCAGCGAGGGACAGCTGAACACCGGGGAGCTGTTTTTT

j_call: TRBJ1-2
clone_size: -
v_call: TRBV18
d_call: TRBD1
cdr3_aa: CASSLPQGARGYTF
cdr3_nt: TGTGCCAGCTCACTGCCTCAGGGGGCGCGGGGCTACACCTTC

j_call: TRBJ2-7
clone_size: few
v_call: TRBV10-3
d_call: -
cdr3_aa: CAIRKGEAYEQYF
cdr3_nt: TGTGCCATCCGCAAGGGAGAGGCCTACGAGCAGTACTTC